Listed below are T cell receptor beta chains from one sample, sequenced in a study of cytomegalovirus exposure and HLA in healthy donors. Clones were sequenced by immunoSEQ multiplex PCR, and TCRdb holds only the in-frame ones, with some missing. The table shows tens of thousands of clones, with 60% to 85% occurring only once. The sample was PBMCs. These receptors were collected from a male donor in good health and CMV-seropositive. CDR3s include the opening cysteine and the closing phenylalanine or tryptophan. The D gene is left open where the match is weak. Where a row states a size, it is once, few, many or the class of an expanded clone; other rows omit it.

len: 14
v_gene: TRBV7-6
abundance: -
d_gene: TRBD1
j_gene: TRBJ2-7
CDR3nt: TGTGCCAGCAGCTACGGGACAGGGGGCTACGAGCAGTACTTC
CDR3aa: CASSYGTGGYEQYF

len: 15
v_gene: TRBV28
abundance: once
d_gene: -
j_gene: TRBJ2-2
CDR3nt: TGTGCCAGCAGCCAGACAGTCCGCGGCACCGGGGAGCTGTTTTTT
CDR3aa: CASSQTVRGTGELFF

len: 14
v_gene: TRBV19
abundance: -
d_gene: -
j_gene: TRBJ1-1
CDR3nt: TGTGCCAGTAGTTTCTGGACAGTTAACACTGAAGCTTTCTTT
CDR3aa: CASSFWTVNTEAFF

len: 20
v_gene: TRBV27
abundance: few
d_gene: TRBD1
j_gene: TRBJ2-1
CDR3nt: TGTGCCAGCAGTTCAGGAAGGGGCAGGGGGCACTTATATTTATACAATGAGCAGTTCTTC
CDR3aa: CASSSGRGRGHLYLYNEQFF

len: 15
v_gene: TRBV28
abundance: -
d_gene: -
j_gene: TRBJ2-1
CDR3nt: TGTGCCAGCAAGGGTGGTGGAGGGCAGGTCAATGAGCAGTTCTTC
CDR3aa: CASKGGGGQVNEQFF

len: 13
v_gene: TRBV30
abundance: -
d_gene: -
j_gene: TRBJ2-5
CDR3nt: TGTGCCTGGAGGACCCTTGGGGGGGAGACCCAGTACTTC
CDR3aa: CAWRTLGGETQYF

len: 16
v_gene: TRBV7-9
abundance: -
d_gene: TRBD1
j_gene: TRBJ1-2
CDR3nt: TGTTCCAGCAGCTTAGTACACAGGGGGCTCGGCTATGGCTACACCTTC
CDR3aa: CSSSLVHRGLGYGYTF

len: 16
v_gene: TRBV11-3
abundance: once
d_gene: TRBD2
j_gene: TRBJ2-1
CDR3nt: TGTGCCAGCAGCCCGACTAGCGGGGGTCGTGGAAATGAGCAGTTCTTC
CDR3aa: CASSPTSGGRGNEQFF

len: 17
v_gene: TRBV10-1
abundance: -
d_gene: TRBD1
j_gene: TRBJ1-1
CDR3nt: TGCGCCAGCAGTGAGTCGAGTACAGGGGGTCACCAGGCTGAAGCTTTCTTT
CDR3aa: CASSESSTGGHQAEAFF

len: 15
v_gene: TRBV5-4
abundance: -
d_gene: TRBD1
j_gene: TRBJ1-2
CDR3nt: TGTGCCAGCAGCTCCAGCGGGCAGGGGGTCTATGGCTACACCTTC
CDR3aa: CASSSSGQGVYGYTF

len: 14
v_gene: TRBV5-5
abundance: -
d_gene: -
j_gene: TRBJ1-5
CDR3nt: TGTGCCAGCAGCCCCCACCAGGGCAGTCAGCCCCAGCATTTT
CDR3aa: CASSPHQGSQPQHF

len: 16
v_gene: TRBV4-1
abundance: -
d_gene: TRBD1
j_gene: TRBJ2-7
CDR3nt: TGCGCCAGCAGCCAAGATTGGGACAGCTTAACCTACGAGCAGTACTTC
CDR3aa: CASSQDWDSLTYEQYF

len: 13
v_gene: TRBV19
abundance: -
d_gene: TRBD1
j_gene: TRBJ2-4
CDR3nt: TGTGCCAGTAGTAGGGACAGTCGAAACATTCAGTACTTC
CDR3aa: CASSRDSRNIQYF

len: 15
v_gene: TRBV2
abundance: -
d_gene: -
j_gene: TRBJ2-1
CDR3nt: TGTGCCAGCCTCGAAACGGGGGTCTCCTACAATGAGCAGTTCTTC
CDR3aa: CASLETGVSYNEQFF

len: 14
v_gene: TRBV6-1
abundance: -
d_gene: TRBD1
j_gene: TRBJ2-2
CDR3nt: TGTGCCACAGGAGGACAGGGTCATACCGGGGAGCTGTTTTTT
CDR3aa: CATGGQGHTGELFF

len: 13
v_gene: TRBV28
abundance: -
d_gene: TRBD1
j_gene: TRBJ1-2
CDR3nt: TGTGCCAGCAGTTGGAGAGGGGGCGCAGGCTACACCTTC
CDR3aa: CASSWRGGAGYTF

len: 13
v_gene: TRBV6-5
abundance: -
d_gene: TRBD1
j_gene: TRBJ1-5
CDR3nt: TGTGCCAGCAGCTCGGACAGGGGCCAGCCCCAGCATTTT
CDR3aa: CASSSDRGQPQHF

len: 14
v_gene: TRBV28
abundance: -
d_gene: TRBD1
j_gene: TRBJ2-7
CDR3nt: TGTGCCAGCAGTTCCCCCGGGCAGGGGGATGAGCAGTACTTC
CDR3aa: CASSSPGQGDEQYF

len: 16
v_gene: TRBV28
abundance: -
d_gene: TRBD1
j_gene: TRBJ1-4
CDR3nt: TGTGCCAGCAGTGGACAGGGGTGGAGAACTAATGAAAAACTGTTTTTT
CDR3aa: CASSGQGWRTNEKLFF

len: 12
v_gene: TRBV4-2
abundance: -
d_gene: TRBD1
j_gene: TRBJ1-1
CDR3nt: TGTGCCAGCAGCCGGGACAGGGGACAAGCTTTCTTT
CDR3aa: CASSRDRGQAFF

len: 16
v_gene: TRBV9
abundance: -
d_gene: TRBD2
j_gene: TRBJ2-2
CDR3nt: TGTGCCAGCAGCGTAGACAGCGGGGGAGGGACCGGGGAGCTGTTTTTT
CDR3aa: CASSVDSGGGTGELFF

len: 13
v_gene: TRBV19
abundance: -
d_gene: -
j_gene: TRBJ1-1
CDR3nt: TGTGCCAGTAGGCAGGGCCCGAACACTGAAGCTTTCTTT
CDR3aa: CASRQGPNTEAFF

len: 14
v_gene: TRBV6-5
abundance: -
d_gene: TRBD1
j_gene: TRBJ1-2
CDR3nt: TGTGCCAGCAGTTTCCGACAGGGCAGCTATGGCTACACCTTC
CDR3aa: CASSFRQGSYGYTF

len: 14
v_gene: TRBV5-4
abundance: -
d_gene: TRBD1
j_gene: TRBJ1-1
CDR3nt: TGTGCCAGCAGCCCTAGGACAGGTCCAGGTGAAGCTTTCTTT
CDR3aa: CASSPRTGPGEAFF

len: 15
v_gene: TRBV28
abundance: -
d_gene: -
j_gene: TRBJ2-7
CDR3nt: TGTGCCAGCAGCTCCTCCGGGGCAGGGGCTTACGAGCAGTACTTC
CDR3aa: CASSSSGAGAYEQYF

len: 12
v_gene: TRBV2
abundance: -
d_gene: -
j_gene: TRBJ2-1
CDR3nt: TGTGCCAGCAGTGCTACCGGTCATGAGCAGTTCTTC
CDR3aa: CASSATGHEQFF

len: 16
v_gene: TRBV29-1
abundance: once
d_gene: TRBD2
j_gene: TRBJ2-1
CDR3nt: TGCAGCGTTGAAGATACTGGGCGGGAGGTCTACAATGAGCAGTTCTTC
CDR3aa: CSVEDTGREVYNEQFF

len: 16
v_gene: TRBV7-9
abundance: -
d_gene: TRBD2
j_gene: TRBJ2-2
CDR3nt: TGTGCCAGCAGCAAAGGGACTAGCGGCAACACCGGGGAGCTGTTTTTT
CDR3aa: CASSKGTSGNTGELFF

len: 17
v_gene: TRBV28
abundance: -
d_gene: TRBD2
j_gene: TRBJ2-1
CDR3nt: TGTGCCAGCAGTTCCCCTACCCGACGGGGGGGAGAGGATGAGCAGTTCTTC
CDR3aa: CASSSPTRRGGEDEQFF

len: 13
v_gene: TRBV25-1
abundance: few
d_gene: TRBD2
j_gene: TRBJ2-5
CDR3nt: TGTGCCAGCACAGCGGGAGTACAAGAGACCCAGTACTTC
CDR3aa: CASTAGVQETQYF

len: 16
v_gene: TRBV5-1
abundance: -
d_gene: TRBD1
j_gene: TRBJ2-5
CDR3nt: TGCGCCAGCAGCTTGGCCCTGGCAGGGGGTGGGGAGACCCAGTACTTC
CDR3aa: CASSLALAGGGETQYF

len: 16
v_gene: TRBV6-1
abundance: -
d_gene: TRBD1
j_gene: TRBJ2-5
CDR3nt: TGTGCCAGCAGTGAAGCCGCAGGGGGCTCTTGGGAGACCCAGTACTTC
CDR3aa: CASSEAAGGSWETQYF

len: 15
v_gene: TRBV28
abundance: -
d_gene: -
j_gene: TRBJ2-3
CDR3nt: TGTGCCAGCAGTTTCAGGGAAGGAGTAAAAGATACGCAGTATTTT
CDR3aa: CASSFREGVKDTQYF

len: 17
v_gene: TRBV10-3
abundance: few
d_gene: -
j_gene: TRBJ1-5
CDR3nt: TGTGCTCCTACGTGGGGGGGAAGGACGCGTGGCAATCAGCCCCAGCATTTT
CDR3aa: CAPTWGGRTRGNQPQHF

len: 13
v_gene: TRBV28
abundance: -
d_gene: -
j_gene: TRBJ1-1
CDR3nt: TGTGCCAGCAGTTTAGTCATAGGGCGGGGTTCTTTCTTT
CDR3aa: CASSLVIGRGSFF

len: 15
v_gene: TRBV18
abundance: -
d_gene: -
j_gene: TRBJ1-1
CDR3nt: TGTGCCAGCTCACCGCCCGGGACATTGAACACTGAAGCTTTCTTT
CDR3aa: CASSPPGTLNTEAFF

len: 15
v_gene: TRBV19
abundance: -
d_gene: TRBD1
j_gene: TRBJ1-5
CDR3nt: TGTGCCAGTAGTATCGGGACAGCGAGCAATCAGCCCCAGCATTTT
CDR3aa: CASSIGTASNQPQHF

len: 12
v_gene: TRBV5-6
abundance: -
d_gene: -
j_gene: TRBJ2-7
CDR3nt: TGTGCCAGCAGTTTTACAGCCTACGAGCAGTACTTC
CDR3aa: CASSFTAYEQYF

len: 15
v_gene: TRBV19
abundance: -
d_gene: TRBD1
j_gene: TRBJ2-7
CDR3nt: TGTGCCAGTAGTATGGGACAGGGGAGTTCCTACGAGCAGTACTTC
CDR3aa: CASSMGQGSSYEQYF

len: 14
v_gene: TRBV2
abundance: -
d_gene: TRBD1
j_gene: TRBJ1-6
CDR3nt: TGTGCCAGCAGTGCCGGACAGGGAAGTTCACCCCTCCACTTT
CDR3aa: CASSAGQGSSPLHF

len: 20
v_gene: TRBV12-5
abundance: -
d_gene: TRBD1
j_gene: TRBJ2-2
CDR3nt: TGTGCTAGTGGTTTGTTGGGACAGGGTATCCCCCCGACGAACACCGGGGAGCTGTTTTTT
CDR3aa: CASGLLGQGIPPTNTGELFF

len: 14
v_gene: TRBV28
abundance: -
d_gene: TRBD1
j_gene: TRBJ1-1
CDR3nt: TGTGCCAGCAGTTCCGGGACAGCCCACACTGAAGCTTTCTTT
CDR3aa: CASSSGTAHTEAFF

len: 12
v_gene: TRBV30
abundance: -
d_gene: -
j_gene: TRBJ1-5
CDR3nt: TGTGCTAGTAGCTGGAGCAATCAGCCCCAGCATTTT
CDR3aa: CASSWSNQPQHF

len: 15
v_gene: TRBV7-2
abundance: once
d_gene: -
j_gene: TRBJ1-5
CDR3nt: TGTGCCAGCAGCTCCGACCCCGCAGCGGCTCAGCCCCAGCATTTT
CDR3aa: CASSSDPAAAQPQHF

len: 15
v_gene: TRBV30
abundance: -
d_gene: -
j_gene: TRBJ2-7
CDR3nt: TGTGCCTGGAGGGCTTCCGGGATCCTCTCCTACGAGCAGTACTTC
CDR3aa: CAWRASGILSYEQYF

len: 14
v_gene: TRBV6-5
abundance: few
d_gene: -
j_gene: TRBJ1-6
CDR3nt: TGTGCCAGCAGGACCCCAGGGGTACGATCACCCCTCCACTTT
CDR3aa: CASRTPGVRSPLHF

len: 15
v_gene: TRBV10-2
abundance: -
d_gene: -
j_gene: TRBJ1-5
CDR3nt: TGCGCCAGCAGTGAGTCGAACGGGGTTCAACAGCCCCAGCATTTT
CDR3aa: CASSESNGVQQPQHF

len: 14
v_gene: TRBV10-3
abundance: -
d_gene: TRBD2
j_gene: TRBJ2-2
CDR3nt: TGTGCCATCACCCAGCGGGAGGACACCGGGGAGCTGTTTTTT
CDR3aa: CAITQREDTGELFF

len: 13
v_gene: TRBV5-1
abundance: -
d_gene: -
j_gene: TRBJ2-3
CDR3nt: TGCGCCAGCAGTCAGGACTTAGCAGATACGCAGTATTTT
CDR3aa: CASSQDLADTQYF

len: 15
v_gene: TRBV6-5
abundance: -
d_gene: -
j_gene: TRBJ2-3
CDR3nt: TGTGCCAGCAGGGCAAGGGGTGCCCCCACAGATACGCAGTATTTT
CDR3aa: CASRARGAPTDTQYF

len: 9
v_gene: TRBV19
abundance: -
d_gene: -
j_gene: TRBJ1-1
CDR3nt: TGTGCCGAGGGCACTGAAGCTTTCTTT
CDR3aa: CAEGTEAFF

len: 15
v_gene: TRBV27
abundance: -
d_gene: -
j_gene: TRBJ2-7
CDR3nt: TGTGCCAGCAGTTTGGGGGCTAGCGGAACCTACGAGCAGTACTTC
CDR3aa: CASSLGASGTYEQYF

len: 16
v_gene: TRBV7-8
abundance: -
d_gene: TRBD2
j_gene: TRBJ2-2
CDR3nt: TGTGCCAGCAGCGGGGGACTAGCGGTTAACACCGGGGAGCTGTTTTTT
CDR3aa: CASSGGLAVNTGELFF